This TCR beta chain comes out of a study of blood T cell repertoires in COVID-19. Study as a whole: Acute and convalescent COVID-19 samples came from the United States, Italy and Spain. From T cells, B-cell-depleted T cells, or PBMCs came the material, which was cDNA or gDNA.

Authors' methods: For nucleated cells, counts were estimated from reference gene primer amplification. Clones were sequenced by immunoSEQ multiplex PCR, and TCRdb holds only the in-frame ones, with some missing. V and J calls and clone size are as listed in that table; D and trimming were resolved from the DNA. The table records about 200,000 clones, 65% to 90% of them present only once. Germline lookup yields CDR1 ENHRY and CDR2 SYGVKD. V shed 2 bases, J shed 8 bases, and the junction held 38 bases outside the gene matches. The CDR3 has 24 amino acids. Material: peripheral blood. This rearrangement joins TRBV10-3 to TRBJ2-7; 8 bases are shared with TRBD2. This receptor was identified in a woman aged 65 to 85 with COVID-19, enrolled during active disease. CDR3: CAISETRFYNPSGLVHNRTTKQYF. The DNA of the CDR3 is TGTGCCATCAGTGAGACCCGATTTTACAACCCCTCGGGACTAGTACACAACCGAACGACCAAGCAGTACTTC.